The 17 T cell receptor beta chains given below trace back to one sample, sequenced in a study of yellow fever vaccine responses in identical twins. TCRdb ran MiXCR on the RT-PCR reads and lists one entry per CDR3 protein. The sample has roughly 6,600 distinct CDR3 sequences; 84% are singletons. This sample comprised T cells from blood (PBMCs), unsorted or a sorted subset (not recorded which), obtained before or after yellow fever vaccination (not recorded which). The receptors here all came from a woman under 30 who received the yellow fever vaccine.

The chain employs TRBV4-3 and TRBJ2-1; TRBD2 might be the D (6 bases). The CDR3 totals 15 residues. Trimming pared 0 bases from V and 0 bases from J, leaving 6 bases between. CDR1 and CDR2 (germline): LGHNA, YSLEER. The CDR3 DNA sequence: TGCGCCAGCAGCCAAGAGGAGGGCTCCTACAATGAGCAGTTCTTC. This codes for CASSQEEGSYNEQFF.

The CDR3 DNA is TGTGCCAGCAGCTTCGTGGGGACCGGGGAGCTGTTTTTT. It specifies CASSFVGTGELFF. The chain couples TRBV7-9 to TRBJ2-2; no clear D gene. The CDR3 consists of 13 residues. V lost 3 bases, J lost 5 bases, and 7 bases lay in between. The V gene's germline CDR1 is SEHNR and CDR2 FQNEAQ (reference sequence).

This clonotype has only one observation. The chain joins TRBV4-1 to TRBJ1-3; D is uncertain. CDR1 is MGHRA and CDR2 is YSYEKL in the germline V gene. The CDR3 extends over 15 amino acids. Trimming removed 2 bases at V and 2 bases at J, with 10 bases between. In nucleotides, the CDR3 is TGCGCCAGCAGCCAACTCCAGGTGACTGGAAACACCATATATTTT. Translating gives CASSQLQVTGNTIYF.

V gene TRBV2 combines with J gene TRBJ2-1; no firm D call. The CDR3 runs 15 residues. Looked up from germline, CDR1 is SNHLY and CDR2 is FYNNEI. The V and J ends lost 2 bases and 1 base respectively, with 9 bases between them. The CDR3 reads CASSESANSYNEQFF. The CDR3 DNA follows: TGTGCCAGCAGTGAATCGGCCAATTCCTACAATGAGCAGTTCTTC. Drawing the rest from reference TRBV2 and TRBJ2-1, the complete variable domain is EPEVTQTPSHQVTQMGQEVILRCVPISNHLYFYWYRQILGQKVEFLVSFYNNEISEKSEIFDDQFSVERPDGSNFTLKIRSTKLEDSAMYFCASSESANSYNEQFFGPGTRLTVL.

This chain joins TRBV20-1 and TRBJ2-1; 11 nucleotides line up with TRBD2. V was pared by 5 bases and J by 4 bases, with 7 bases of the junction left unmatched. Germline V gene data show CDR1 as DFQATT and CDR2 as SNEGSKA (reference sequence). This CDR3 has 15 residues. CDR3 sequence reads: CSALAGGPEYNEQFF. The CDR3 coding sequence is TGCAGTGCTTTAGCGGGAGGGCCGGAATACAATGAGCAGTTCTTC.

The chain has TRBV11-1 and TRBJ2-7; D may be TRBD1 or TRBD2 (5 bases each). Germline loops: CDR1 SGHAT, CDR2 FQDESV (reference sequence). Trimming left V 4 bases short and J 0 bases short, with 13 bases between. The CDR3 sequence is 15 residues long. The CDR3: CASSSRDPDSYEQYF. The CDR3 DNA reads TGTGCCAGCAGCTCCCGGGACCCTGACTCCTACGAGCAGTACTTC.

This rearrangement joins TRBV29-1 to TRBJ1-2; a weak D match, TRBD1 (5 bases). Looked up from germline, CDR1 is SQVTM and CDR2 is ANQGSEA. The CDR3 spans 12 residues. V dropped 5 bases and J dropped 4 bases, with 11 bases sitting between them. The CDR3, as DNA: TGCAGCGTTCCCGGGGCTGGCTATGGCTACACCTTC. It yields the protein CSVPGAGYGYTF.

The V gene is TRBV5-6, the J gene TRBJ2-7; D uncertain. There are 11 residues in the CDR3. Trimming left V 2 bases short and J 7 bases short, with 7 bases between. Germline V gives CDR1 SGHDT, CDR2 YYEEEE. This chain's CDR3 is CASSFSGEQYF. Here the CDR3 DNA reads TGTGCCAGCAGCTTTTCTGGTGAGCAGTACTTC.

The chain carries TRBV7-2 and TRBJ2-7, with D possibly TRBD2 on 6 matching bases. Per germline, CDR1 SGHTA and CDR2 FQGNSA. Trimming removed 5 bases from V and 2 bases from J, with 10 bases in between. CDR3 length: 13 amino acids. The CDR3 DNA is TGTGCCAGCAGCAAACGGGGGACCTACGAGCAGTACTTC. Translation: CASSKRGTYEQYF.

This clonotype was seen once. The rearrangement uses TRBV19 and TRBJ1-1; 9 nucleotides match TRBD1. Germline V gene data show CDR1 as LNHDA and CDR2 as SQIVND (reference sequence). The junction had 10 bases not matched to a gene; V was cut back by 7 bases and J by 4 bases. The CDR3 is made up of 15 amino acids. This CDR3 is CASNAPQGASTEAFF. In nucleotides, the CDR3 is TGTGCCAGTAACGCGCCACAGGGGGCGTCCACTGAAGCTTTCTTT.

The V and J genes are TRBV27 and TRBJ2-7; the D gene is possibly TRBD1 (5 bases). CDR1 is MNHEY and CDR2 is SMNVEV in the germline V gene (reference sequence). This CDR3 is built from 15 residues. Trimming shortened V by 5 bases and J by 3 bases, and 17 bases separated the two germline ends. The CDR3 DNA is TGTGCCAGCAGTCATACAGGATTCCCATTCTACGAGCAGTACTTC. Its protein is CASSHTGFPFYEQYF.

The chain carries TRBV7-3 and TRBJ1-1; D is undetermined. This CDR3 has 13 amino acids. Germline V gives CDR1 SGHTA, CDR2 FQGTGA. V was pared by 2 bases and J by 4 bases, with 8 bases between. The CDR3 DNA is TGTGCCAGCAGCTTACTTTCGGGCACTGAAGCTTTCTTT. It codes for CASSLLSGTEAFF.

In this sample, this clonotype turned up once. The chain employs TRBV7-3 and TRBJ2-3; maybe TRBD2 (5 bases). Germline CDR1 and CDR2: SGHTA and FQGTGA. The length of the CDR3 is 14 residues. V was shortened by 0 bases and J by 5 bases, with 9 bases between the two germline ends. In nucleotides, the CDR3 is TGTGCCAGCAGCTTAACGCCCGAGGGAGATACGCAGTATTTT. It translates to CASSLTPEGDTQYF.

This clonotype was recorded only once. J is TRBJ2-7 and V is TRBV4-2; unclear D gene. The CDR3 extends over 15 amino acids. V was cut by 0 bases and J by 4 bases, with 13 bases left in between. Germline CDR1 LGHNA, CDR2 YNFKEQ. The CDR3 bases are TGTGCCAGCAGCCAAGAGGACCCCCCCCTATACGAGCAGTACTTC. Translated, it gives CASSQEDPPLYEQYF.

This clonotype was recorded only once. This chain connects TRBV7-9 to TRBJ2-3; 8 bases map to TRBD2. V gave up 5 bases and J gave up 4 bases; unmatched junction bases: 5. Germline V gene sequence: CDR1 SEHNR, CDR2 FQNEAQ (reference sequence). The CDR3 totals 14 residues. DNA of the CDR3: TGTGCCAGCAGCACCGGGAGGGGCGCAGATACGCAGTATTTT. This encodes CASSTGRGADTQYF.

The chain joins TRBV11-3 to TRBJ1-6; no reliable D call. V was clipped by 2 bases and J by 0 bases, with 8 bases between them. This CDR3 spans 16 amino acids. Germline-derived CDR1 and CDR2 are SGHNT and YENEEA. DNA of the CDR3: TGTGCCAGCAGCTTATTTCGGCCCTCCTATAATTCACCCCTCCACTTT. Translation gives CASSLFRPSYNSPLHF.

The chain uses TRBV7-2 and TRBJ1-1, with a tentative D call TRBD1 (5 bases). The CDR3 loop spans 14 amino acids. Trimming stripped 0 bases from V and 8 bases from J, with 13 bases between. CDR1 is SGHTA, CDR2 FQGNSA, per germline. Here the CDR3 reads CASSLASGPQEAFF. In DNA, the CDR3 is TGTGCCAGCAGCTTAGCCTCGGGACCGCAAGAAGCTTTCTTT. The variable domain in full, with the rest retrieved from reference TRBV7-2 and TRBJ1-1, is GAGVSQSPSNKVTEKGKDVELRCDPISGHTALYWYRQSLGQGLEFLIYFQGNSAPDKSGLPSDRFSAERTGGSVSTLTIQRTQQEDSAVYLCASSLASGPQEAFFGQGTRLTVV.